This is a list of T cell receptor beta chains from one sample in a study of shared clonotypes between healthy human individuals. Clones were sequenced by immunoSEQ multiplex PCR, and TCRdb holds only the in-frame ones, with some missing. The sample carries some 2,500,000 clones, approximately 93% recorded once. Sequencing used naive CD4+ T cells from PBMCs. The receptors come from a man younger than 35 in good health. Some clones in this sample may be carry-over from other donors' samples. CDR3s include the opening cysteine and the closing phenylalanine or tryptophan. The D gene is left open where the match is weak. Expanded clones are given a class, and other clones once, few, many or no size at all.

j_gene: TRBJ1-5; v_gene: TRBV19; d_gene: -; abundance: few; CDR3nt: TGTGCCAGTAGTATTGGGGGTGCGGATCAGCCCCAGCATTTT; CDR3aa: CASSIGGADQPQHF
j_gene: TRBJ2-7; v_gene: TRBV27; d_gene: TRBD1; abundance: -; CDR3nt: TGTGCCAGCAGTTCGAGGGACAGGGCCAGCTCCTACGAGCAGTACTTC; CDR3aa: CASSSRDRASSYEQYF
j_gene: TRBJ2-7; v_gene: TRBV6-1; d_gene: TRBD2; abundance: -; CDR3nt: TGTGCCAGCAAAACTAGCGGGAGGCTCTACGAGCAGTACTTC; CDR3aa: CASKTSGRLYEQYF
j_gene: TRBJ1-1; v_gene: TRBV28; d_gene: -; abundance: -; CDR3nt: TGTGCCAGCAGTTCCTTCTCCAGGGAGGGGAAAACTGAAGCTTTCTTT; CDR3aa: CASSSFSREGKTEAFF
j_gene: TRBJ1-1; v_gene: TRBV5-5; d_gene: TRBD1; abundance: -; CDR3nt: TGTGCCAGCAGCTCGCTCCAGACAGGGACGGAAGCTTTCTTT; CDR3aa: CASSSLQTGTEAFF
j_gene: TRBJ2-3; v_gene: TRBV18; d_gene: -; abundance: -; CDR3nt: TGTGCCAGCTCACCACCCAGCACAGATACGCAGTATTTT; CDR3aa: CASSPPSTDTQYF
j_gene: TRBJ1-1; v_gene: TRBV11-3; d_gene: TRBD1; abundance: -; CDR3nt: TGTGCCAGCAGCTTCAGTCGGTGGGACAGGGGTATGAACACTGAAGCTTTCTTT; CDR3aa: CASSFSRWDRGMNTEAFF
j_gene: TRBJ1-2; v_gene: TRBV18; d_gene: TRBD1; abundance: -; CDR3nt: TGTGCCAGCTCTCCCGGGACAGAGTCCTATGGCTACACCTTC; CDR3aa: CASSPGTESYGYTF
j_gene: TRBJ2-4; v_gene: TRBV28; d_gene: -; abundance: -; CDR3nt: TGTGCCAGCTTGGGGATAGCCAAAAACATTCAGTACTTC; CDR3aa: CASLGIAKNIQYF
j_gene: TRBJ2-1; v_gene: TRBV5-1; d_gene: TRBD1; abundance: few; CDR3nt: TGCGCCAGCAGCCGGGACAGGGTGGACAATGAGCAGTTCTTC; CDR3aa: CASSRDRVDNEQFF
j_gene: TRBJ2-4; v_gene: TRBV6-1; d_gene: TRBD1; abundance: -; CDR3nt: TGTGCCAGCAGTACGCGGGACAGGGCTGAAAACATTCAGTACTTC; CDR3aa: CASSTRDRAENIQYF
j_gene: TRBJ2-7; v_gene: TRBV6-5; d_gene: -; abundance: -; CDR3nt: TGTGCCAGCAGTTACTCGCCCCGGGGGATAGGCGAGCAGTACTTC; CDR3aa: CASSYSPRGIGEQYF
j_gene: TRBJ2-6; v_gene: TRBV5-1; d_gene: -; abundance: -; CDR3nt: TGCGCCAGCAGCGGAGCCTCTGGGGCCAACGTCCTGACTTTC; CDR3aa: CASSGASGANVLTF
j_gene: TRBJ2-1; v_gene: TRBV7-8; d_gene: -; abundance: -; CDR3nt: TGTGCCAGCAGCAATCGTCCGGGTCACTCCTACAATGAGCAGTTCTTC; CDR3aa: CASSNRPGHSYNEQFF
j_gene: TRBJ2-7; v_gene: TRBV19; d_gene: -; abundance: -; CDR3nt: TGTGCCAGTAGTATCGGCAGGACCTACGAGCAGTACTTC; CDR3aa: CASSIGRTYEQYF
j_gene: TRBJ2-3; v_gene: TRBV28; d_gene: -; abundance: once; CDR3nt: TGTGCCAGCGTCTCTGCAGATACGCAGTATTTT; CDR3aa: CASVSADTQYF
j_gene: TRBJ1-2; v_gene: TRBV7-2; d_gene: -; abundance: -; CDR3nt: TGTGCCAGCAGCTTTCGGCTCCTAGGTCGGGGCTACACCTTC; CDR3aa: CASSFRLLGRGYTF
j_gene: TRBJ1-1; v_gene: TRBV4-2; d_gene: -; abundance: once; CDR3nt: TGTGCCAGCAGCCAAGTCCAAGGGACGGACCGATATTGGGGCACTGAAGCTTTCTTT; CDR3aa: CASSQVQGTDRYWGTEAFF
j_gene: TRBJ1-2; v_gene: TRBV5-6; d_gene: -; abundance: -; CDR3nt: TGTGCCAGCACCCTACGCCACCACATCGGTAATAACTATGGCTACACCTTC; CDR3aa: CASTLRHHIGNNYGYTF
j_gene: TRBJ2-1; v_gene: TRBV19; d_gene: -; abundance: -; CDR3nt: TGTGCCACCCAGGCCCCTGTTTCTTCCTACAATGAGCAGTTCTTC; CDR3aa: CATQAPVSSYNEQFF
j_gene: TRBJ1-2; v_gene: TRBV6-5; d_gene: -; abundance: -; CDR3nt: TGTGCCAGCAGTTACCTGGGGACAAACTATGGCTACACCTTC; CDR3aa: CASSYLGTNYGYTF
j_gene: TRBJ2-2; v_gene: TRBV7-6; d_gene: -; abundance: -; CDR3nt: TGTGCCAGCAGCTTAGCAGGGCTGGAGGAGCTGTTTTTT; CDR3aa: CASSLAGLEELFF
j_gene: TRBJ2-7; v_gene: TRBV10-3; d_gene: -; abundance: -; CDR3nt: TGTGCCATCAGTGGTCCATCGGGTGAGCAGTACTTC; CDR3aa: CAISGPSGEQYF
j_gene: TRBJ1-1; v_gene: TRBV6-5; d_gene: -; abundance: few; CDR3nt: TGTGCCAGCTCCAGGGAAGGGGGCACTGAAGCTTTCTTT; CDR3aa: CASSREGGTEAFF
j_gene: TRBJ2-3; v_gene: TRBV5-1; d_gene: -; abundance: -; CDR3nt: TGCGCCAGCAGCTTGGCGGGAACCACCACAGATACGCAGTATTTT; CDR3aa: CASSLAGTTTDTQYF
j_gene: TRBJ1-5; v_gene: TRBV11-2; d_gene: -; abundance: -; CDR3nt: TGTGCCAGCAGCCTACAATCGGGGCCCCAGCATTTT; CDR3aa: CASSLQSGPQHF
j_gene: TRBJ1-4; v_gene: TRBV30; d_gene: -; abundance: -; CDR3nt: TGTGCCTTCTACGGGAAGGGACATGAAAAACTGTTTTTT; CDR3aa: CAFYGKGHEKLFF
j_gene: TRBJ1-1; v_gene: TRBV18; d_gene: -; abundance: -; CDR3nt: TGTGCCAGCTCGACGAACCAGGGGTTGGGGACTGAAGCTTTCTTT; CDR3aa: CASSTNQGLGTEAFF
j_gene: TRBJ2-5; v_gene: TRBV7-2; d_gene: -; abundance: -; CDR3nt: TGTGCCAGCAGCTTATTCTACCAAGAGACCCAGTACTTC; CDR3aa: CASSLFYQETQYF
j_gene: TRBJ2-7; v_gene: TRBV29-1; d_gene: -; abundance: -; CDR3nt: TGCAGCGTTGACATAAACCCCACACGGTACTTC; CDR3aa: CSVDINPTRYF
j_gene: TRBJ2-7; v_gene: TRBV28; d_gene: -; abundance: -; CDR3nt: TGTGCCAGCAGCCCACAGGGATTCGAGCAGTACTTC; CDR3aa: CASSPQGFEQYF
j_gene: TRBJ2-1; v_gene: TRBV5-1; d_gene: -; abundance: -; CDR3nt: TGCGCCAGCAGCTCCCCCCAGTTCCGGCTTGTCTCCTACAATGAGCAGTTCTTC; CDR3aa: CASSSPQFRLVSYNEQFF
j_gene: TRBJ2-5; v_gene: TRBV7-9; d_gene: -; abundance: many; CDR3nt: TGTGCCAGCAGCTCCGGGACCGCCGGGGAGACCCAGTACTTC; CDR3aa: CASSSGTAGETQYF
j_gene: TRBJ2-7; v_gene: TRBV7-2; d_gene: -; abundance: -; CDR3nt: TGTGCCAGCAGCCCACAGATGAGCTCCTACGAGCAGTACTTC; CDR3aa: CASSPQMSSYEQYF
j_gene: TRBJ2-3; v_gene: TRBV5-6; d_gene: TRBD2; abundance: -; CDR3nt: TGTGCCAGCAGCTTGGGACTTAGCGGGGATACGCAGTATTTT; CDR3aa: CASSLGLSGDTQYF
j_gene: TRBJ1-3; v_gene: TRBV10-3; d_gene: -; abundance: -; CDR3nt: TGTGCCATCAGTGACGGTTTGACGGTTGGAAACACCATATATTTT; CDR3aa: CAISDGLTVGNTIYF
j_gene: TRBJ2-3; v_gene: TRBV4-3; d_gene: TRBD2; abundance: -; CDR3nt: TGCGCCAGCAGCCAAGATAGTAGCGGGTTTCCCTCTAGCACAGATACGCAGTATTTT; CDR3aa: CASSQDSSGFPSSTDTQYF
j_gene: TRBJ2-5; v_gene: TRBV7-3; d_gene: TRBD2; abundance: -; CDR3nt: TGTGCCAGCAGCTTATTGGGGACTACCGCCGTCGAGACCCAGTACTTC; CDR3aa: CASSLLGTTAVETQYF
j_gene: TRBJ2-2; v_gene: TRBV7-8; d_gene: TRBD2; abundance: -; CDR3nt: TGTGCCAGCAGCCCAGGACTAGCGGGAGTCAACACCGGGGAGCTGTTTTTT; CDR3aa: CASSPGLAGVNTGELFF
j_gene: TRBJ1-3; v_gene: TRBV28; d_gene: -; abundance: -; CDR3nt: TGTGCCACCAAAGGGGCTCATATCTCTGGAAACACCATATATTTT; CDR3aa: CATKGAHISGNTIYF
j_gene: TRBJ2-5; v_gene: TRBV6-1; d_gene: -; abundance: -; CDR3nt: TGTGCCAGCAGTGAAGCCCTTATAACCCAGTACTTC; CDR3aa: CASSEALITQYF
j_gene: TRBJ2-7; v_gene: TRBV20-1; d_gene: -; abundance: -; CDR3nt: TGCAGTGCTAGTTTCCGGGAGCAGTACTTC; CDR3aa: CSASFREQYF
j_gene: TRBJ2-7; v_gene: TRBV27; d_gene: -; abundance: -; CDR3nt: TGTGCCAGCAGTTATTCCAGGGGACGGAACGAGCAGTACTTC; CDR3aa: CASSYSRGRNEQYF
j_gene: TRBJ2-7; v_gene: TRBV19; d_gene: TRBD1; abundance: -; CDR3nt: TGTGCCAGTAGTATTCGAGGGGGCGACGAGCAGTACTTC; CDR3aa: CASSIRGGDEQYF
j_gene: TRBJ2-7; v_gene: TRBV7-2; d_gene: -; abundance: -; CDR3nt: TGTGCCAGCAGCTTAGTACCAGGACAGAGCTCCTACGAGCAGTACTTC; CDR3aa: CASSLVPGQSSYEQYF
j_gene: TRBJ2-1; v_gene: TRBV11-3; d_gene: -; abundance: once; CDR3nt: TGTGCCAGCAGCTTCGGGACGAAATTATACAATGAGCAGTTCTTC; CDR3aa: CASSFGTKLYNEQFF
j_gene: TRBJ2-5; v_gene: TRBV10-3; d_gene: TRBD1; abundance: -; CDR3nt: TGTGCCAGCGGACAGGGGGCTGCGCATGGGGGAGAGACCCAGTACTTC; CDR3aa: CASGQGAAHGGETQYF
j_gene: TRBJ2-5; v_gene: TRBV6-5; d_gene: -; abundance: -; CDR3nt: TGTGCCAGCCGAGGGGTGGGGTGGGAGACCCAGTACTTC; CDR3aa: CASRGVGWETQYF
j_gene: TRBJ2-7; v_gene: TRBV28; d_gene: TRBD1; abundance: -; CDR3nt: TGTGCCAGCAGGGGGGACAGGGGGGCCGAGCAGTACTTC; CDR3aa: CASRGDRGAEQYF
j_gene: TRBJ1-1; v_gene: TRBV6-6; d_gene: -; abundance: -; CDR3nt: TGTGCCAGCAGTTACCGCGGGATGAACACTGAAGCTTTCTTT; CDR3aa: CASSYRGMNTEAFF
j_gene: TRBJ1-5; v_gene: TRBV7-2; d_gene: TRBD1; abundance: -; CDR3nt: TGTGCCAGCAGCCTCGGACAGGGGAATCAGCCCCAGCATTTT; CDR3aa: CASSLGQGNQPQHF
j_gene: TRBJ2-2; v_gene: TRBV7-8; d_gene: -; abundance: -; CDR3nt: TGTGCCAGCAGAAAAGAGTGGAGGCCAAGGAACACCGGGGAGCTGTTTTTT; CDR3aa: CASRKEWRPRNTGELFF
j_gene: TRBJ2-2; v_gene: TRBV7-9; d_gene: TRBD1; abundance: -; CDR3nt: TGTGCCAGCAGCCCTTGGCTCACAGGGGGCACCGGGGAGCTGTTTTTT; CDR3aa: CASSPWLTGGTGELFF